Listed below are T cell receptor beta chains from one sample, sequenced in a study of T cells in Graves' hyperthyroidism and ophthalmopathy. MiXCR, run by TCRdb on the multiplex PCR reads, gives a single entry per CDR3 protein. The table has 500,000 to 750,000 distinct CDR3 sequences, 46% seen once; the top ten hold 7.5% to 8.5%. The sequenced material came from peripheral blood or thyroid tissue (not recorded which). These receptor sequences come from a woman between 18 and 30 years old with Graves' hyperthyroidism. Both conserved end residues are part of each CDR3. D genes are given only for firm matches. Only part of the rows carry a size: once, few, many, or a class if the clone is expanded.

v_call	j_call	d_call	clone_size	cdr3_aa	cdr3_nt
TRBV7-3	TRBJ2-5	TRBD2	.	CASSPLAGGAGQETQYF	TGTGCCAGCAGCCCGCTAGCGGGAGGGGCTGGCCAAGAGACCCAGTACTTC
TRBV5-1	TRBJ1-5	TRBD1	few	CASSLGGAGGNQPQHF	TGCGCCAGCAGCTTGGGAGGGGCAGGGGGAAATCAGCCCCAGCATTTT
TRBV20-1	TRBJ2-7	TRBD2	many	CSAGPLAGEGIEQYF	TGCAGTGCTGGCCCCCTAGCGGGAGAGGGTATTGAGCAGTACTTC
TRBV7-9	TRBJ1-1	.	many	CASSLFLEAFF	TGTGCCAGCAGCCTTTTCCTTGAAGCTTTCTTT
TRBV20-1	TRBJ1-1	.	few	CSARDQNTEAFF	TGCAGTGCTAGAGATCAGAACACTGAAGCTTTCTTT
TRBV25-1	TRBJ1-6	TRBD1	.	CAKQGLGHNSPLHF	TGTGCCAAACAGGGGTTGGGACATAATTCACCCCTCCACTTT
TRBV19	TRBJ2-4	TRBD1	.	CASADRGYIQYF	TGTGCCAGCGCTGACAGGGGGTACATTCAGTACTTC
TRBV11-2	TRBJ2-1	.	.	CASSRLNNEQFF	TGTGCCAGCAGCCGTCTCAACAATGAGCAGTTCTTC
TRBV5-1	TRBJ2-7	TRBD2	many	CASSPGSGRAPVQYF	TGCGCCAGCAGCCCGGGAAGCGGGAGGGCCCCGGTGCAGTACTTC
TRBV18	TRBJ1-4	.	.	CASSSGPCEKLFF	TGTGCCAGTTCCTCCGGGCCCTGTGAAAAACTGTTTTTT
TRBV29-1	TRBJ2-7	TRBD1	many	CSVAGTVSYEQYF	TGCAGCGTGGCCGGGACAGTATCCTACGAGCAGTACTTC
TRBV29-1	TRBJ2-7	TRBD2	.	CSVNGGSPHEQYF	TGCAGCGTTAATGGCGGGAGTCCCCACGAGCAGTACTTC